These T cell receptor beta chains were read from a single sample in a study of Graves' ophthalmopathy and Graves' hyperthyroidism. TCRdb itself ran the multiplex PCR reads through MiXCR, one entry per CDR3 protein. The table shows approximately 150,000 distinct CDR3 sequences, with roughly two fifths occurring only once. The sequenced sample consisted of peripheral blood. The receptors here all came from a man aged 30-40 years with Graves' ophthalmopathy. Each CDR3 is given with its conserved first and last residue. D genes are given only for firm matches. Part of the rows lack a size; the others show once, few, many or a class for expanded clones.

d_call | clone_size | j_call | v_call | cdr3_aa | cdr3_nt
TRBD1 | . | TRBJ1-2 | TRBV24-1 | CATSDPTQGAHGYTF | TGTGCCACCAGTGACCCTACACAGGGGGCGCATGGCTACACCTTC
TRBD1 | once | TRBJ2-7 | TRBV6-1 | CASRTGKTYEQYF | TGTGCCAGCAGGACAGGGAAGACCTACGAGCAGTACTTC
. | . | TRBJ1-1 | TRBV12-3/TRBV12-4 | CASSRFGTEAFF | TGTGCCAGCAGTAGGTTTGGGACTGAAGCTTTCTTT
TRBD1 | many | TRBJ2-7 | TRBV5-1 | CASSTGTGSYEQYF | TGCGCCAGCAGCACTGGGACAGGCTCCTACGAGCAGTACTTC
TRBD1 | many | TRBJ1-6 | TRBV28 | CASSPQDREALHF | TGTGCCAGCAGTCCCCAGGACAGGGAGGCCCTCCACTTT
TRBD1 | many | TRBJ2-5 | TRBV20-1 | CSAETQGAYETQYF | TGCAGTGCTGAAACACAGGGGGCGTATGAGACCCAGTACTTC
. | many | TRBJ2-7 | TRBV11-2 | CASSGPTLTSSYEQYF | TGTGCCAGCAGCGGCCCGACACTCACTAGCTCCTACGAGCAGTACTTC
. | few | TRBJ1-5 | TRBV12-3/TRBV12-4 | CASSHIDQPQHF | TGTGCCAGCAGTCACATCGATCAGCCCCAGCATTTT
. | many | TRBJ2-2 | TRBV29-1 | CSVADTRPTGELFF | TGCAGCGTTGCCGACACGAGACCGACCGGGGAGCTGTTTTTT
TRBD2 | . | TRBJ2-5 | TRBV6-2/TRBV6-3 | CASRRGAGTETQYF | TGTGCCAGCAGAAGGGGAGCGGGAACAGAGACCCAGTACTTC
. | many | TRBJ1-5 | TRBV11-3 | CASSLQQTYSNQPQHF | TGTGCCAGCAGCTTACAACAAACTTATAGCAATCAGCCCCAGCATTTT
. | many | TRBJ2-7 | TRBV6-2/TRBV6-3 | CASSYPGGPSYEQYF | TGTGCCAGCAGTTACCCCGGGGGGCCTTCCTACGAGCAGTACTTC
. | many | TRBJ2-5 | TRBV28 | CASSSTLSEYF | TGTGCCAGCAGTTCCACCCTCTCCGAATACTTC
. | . | TRBJ2-7 | TRBV6-2/TRBV6-3 | CASSLYGTAATEQYF | TGTGCCAGCAGCTTATATGGGACCGCCGCGACCGAGCAGTACTTC
. | . | TRBJ1-1 | TRBV7-2 | CASSLIKGSEAFF | TGTGCCAGCAGCTTAATCAAAGGCTCTGAAGCTTTCTTT
. | . | TRBJ1-2 | TRBV6-1 | CASTVGSGYGYTF | TGTGCCAGCACCGTGGGCAGCGGCTATGGCTACACCTTC
. | . | TRBJ1-2 | TRBV11-2 | CASSLDRVQVYGYTF | TGTGCCAGCAGCTTAGATCGGGTCCAGGTCTATGGCTACACCTTC
. | many | TRBJ1-2 | TRBV4-3 | CASSQDLTRNYGYTF | TGCGCCAGCAGCCAAGATCTCACAAGGAACTATGGCTACACCTTC
. | . | TRBJ1-2 | TRBV24-1 | CATSDWTLATGYTF | TGTGCCACCAGTGATTGGACCCTGGCCACAGGCTACACCTTC
TRBD1 | . | TRBJ2-7 | TRBV7-2 | CASSSGTAAYEQYF | TGTGCCAGCAGCTCCGGGACAGCAGCCTACGAGCAGTACTTC
TRBD1 | many | TRBJ1-1 | TRBV18 | CASSPTGTGGLNTEAFF | TGTGCCAGCTCTCCCACCGGGACAGGGGGCTTGAACACTGAAGCTTTCTTT
. | few | TRBJ2-7 | TRBV6-2/TRBV6-3 | CAIRPGRSYEQYF | TGTGCCATTCGCCCGGGACGGAGCTACGAGCAGTACTTC
TRBD2 | . | TRBJ2-2 | TRBV11-2 | CASSFGGGSGRTGELFF | TGTGCCAGCAGCTTTGGAGGTGGAAGCGGGAGAACCGGGGAGCTGTTTTTT
. | . | TRBJ2-5 | TRBV12-3/TRBV12-4 | CASRQGRETQYF | TGTGCCAGCAGACAAGGGAGAGAGACCCAGTACTTC
. | many | TRBJ1-2 | TRBV12-3/TRBV12-4 | CASSLWGGGMWGYTF | TGTGCCAGCAGTTTATGGGGGGGAGGCATGTGGGGCTACACCTTC
. | . | TRBJ2-7 | TRBV28 | CASRKVNYEQYF | TGTGCCAGCCGAAAGGTTAACTACGAGCAGTACTTC
. | . | TRBJ2-7 | TRBV11-3 | CASGQGLYEQYF | TGTGCCAGTGGACAGGGACTATACGAGCAGTACTTC
. | many | TRBJ1-2 | TRBV24-1 | CATSDRGSLYGYTF | TGTGCCACCAGTGATAGGGGTTCTCTCTATGGCTACACCTTC
. | many | TRBJ1-1 | TRBV6-2/TRBV6-3 | CASISLWGTEAFF | TGTGCCAGCATCAGTTTATGGGGCACTGAAGCTTTCTTT
. | . | TRBJ1-3 | TRBV2 | CASSADANSGNTIYF | TGTGCCAGCAGCGCAGACGCGAACTCTGGAAACACCATATATTTT
TRBD2 | many | TRBJ2-3 | TRBV6-2/TRBV6-3 | CASSYSPAGTSGRDTQYF | TGTGCCAGCAGTTACTCGCCCGCCGGGACTAGCGGAAGAGATACGCAGTATTTT
TRBD2 | many | TRBJ2-5 | TRBV7-2 | CASSSGTVAGGTQYF | TGTGCCAGCAGCTCCGGGACCGTTGCGGGAGGGACCCAGTACTTC
. | many | TRBJ1-5 | TRBV7-9 | CASSLGNSNQPQHF | TGTGCCAGCAGCTTAGGAAATAGCAATCAGCCCCAGCATTTT
. | many | TRBJ1-2 | TRBV6-5 | CASSYGKGAEGYTF | TGTGCCAGCAGTTATGGTAAAGGGGCGGAAGGCTACACCTTC
. | many | TRBJ2-7 | TRBV7-2 | CASSFGQKAQYF | TGTGCCAGCAGCTTTGGACAGAAGGCGCAGTACTTC
TRBD1 | many | TRBJ1-2 | TRBV11-2 | CASSLDRGYTF | TGTGCCAGCAGCCTGGACAGGGGCTACACCTTC
TRBD1 | many | TRBJ2-2 | TRBV3-1 | CASTEDRTNTGELFF | TGTGCCAGCACCGAGGACAGGACTAACACCGGGGAGCTGTTTTTT
. | . | TRBJ1-1 | TRBV6-5 | CASSYWYWEGPNNEAFF | TGTGCCAGCAGTTACTGGTACTGGGAGGGACCGAACAATGAAGCTTTCTTT
. | many | TRBJ1-1 | TRBV4-1 | CASSHRVTKTNTEAFF | TGCGCCAGCAGCCATAGGGTCACGAAAACGAACACTGAAGCTTTCTTT
. | many | TRBJ1-2 | TRBV28 | CASSLAAGYGYTF | TGTGCCAGCAGTTTGGCGGCCGGCTATGGCTACACCTTC
. | . | TRBJ2-5 | TRBV12-3/TRBV12-4 | CASSLSWVETQYF | TGTGCCAGCAGTTTGAGTTGGGTGGAGACCCAGTACTTC
. | many | TRBJ2-7 | TRBV28 | CASSKIYEQYF | TGTGCCAGCAGTAAAATTTACGAGCAGTACTTC
TRBD1 | . | TRBJ2-7 | TRBV7-8 | CASSWAGTGGYEQYF | TGTGCCAGCAGTTGGGCCGGGACAGGGGGCTACGAGCAGTACTTC
TRBD2 | many | TRBJ2-7 | TRBV12-5 | CASGLVMGVGLGKTYEQYF | TGTGCTAGTGGTTTGGTAATGGGCGTCGGACTAGGAAAAACCTACGAGCAGTACTTC
. | many | TRBJ1-2 | TRBV20-1 | CSLSASYGYTF | TGCAGTTTGTCAGCATCGTATGGCTACACCTTC
. | . | TRBJ1-1 | TRBV6-1 | CASSGRQRYTEAFF | TGTGCCAGCAGTGGGCGACAGAGATACACTGAAGCTTTCTTT
. | . | TRBJ1-5 | TRBV2 | CASTPVGGDNQPQHF | TGTGCCAGCACCCCCGTGGGTGGGGACAATCAGCCCCAGCATTTT
. | many | TRBJ2-5 | TRBV27 | CASSRRDSQETQYF | TGTGCCAGCAGCCGCCGGGACTCACAAGAGACCCAGTACTTC
. | many | TRBJ1-3 | TRBV19 | CASSQGFTGNTIYF | TGTGCCAGTAGTCAAGGGTTCACTGGAAACACCATATATTTT
TRBD1 | many | TRBJ1-2 | TRBV12-3/TRBV12-4 | CASSIEGTGTGYGYTF | TGTGCCAGCAGTATTGAAGGGACAGGAACCGGCTATGGCTACACCTTC
TRBD1 | . | TRBJ2-5 | TRBV6-5 | CASSYGLRQGQETQYF | TGTGCCAGCAGTTACGGCCTCCGACAGGGGCAAGAGACCCAGTACTTC
TRBD1 | many | TRBJ2-7 | TRBV7-3 | CASSLEGQGYYEQYF | TGTGCCAGCAGCTTAGAGGGACAGGGCTACTACGAGCAGTACTTC
TRBD2 | many | TRBJ2-7 | TRBV20-1 | CSGAGGGEQYF | TGCAGTGGAGCGGGAGGGGGCGAGCAGTACTTC